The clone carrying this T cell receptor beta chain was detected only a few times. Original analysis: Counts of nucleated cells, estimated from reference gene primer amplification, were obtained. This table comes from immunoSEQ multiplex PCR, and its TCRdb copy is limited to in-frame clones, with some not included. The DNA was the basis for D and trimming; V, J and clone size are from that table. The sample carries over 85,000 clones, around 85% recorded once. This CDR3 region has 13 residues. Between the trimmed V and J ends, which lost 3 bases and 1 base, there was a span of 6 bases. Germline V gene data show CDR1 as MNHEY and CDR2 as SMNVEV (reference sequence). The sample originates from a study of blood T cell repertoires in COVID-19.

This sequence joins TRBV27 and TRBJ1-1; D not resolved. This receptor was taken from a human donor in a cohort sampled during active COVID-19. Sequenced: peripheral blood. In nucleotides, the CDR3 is TGTGCCAGCAGTTTTTGGGCGAACACTGAAGCTTTCTTT. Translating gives CASSFWANTEAFF.